The entry below gives a single TCR beta chain sequence along with its context. The CDR3 consists of 12 residues. V was trimmed by 2 bases and J by 11 bases, leaving 8 bases between them. The germline gives CDR1 SGHNT, CDR2 YYREEE (reference sequence). Per the study methods: Reference gene primer amplification gave nucleated cell count estimates. Profiling relied on immunoSEQ multiplex PCR, and the TCRdb table lists in-frame clones only, not all of them. Clone size and the V and J calls come from that table; the DNA yielded D and trimming. The sample carries around 100,000 clones, over 65% recorded once. This sample is part of a study of blood T cell repertoires in COVID-19. Study in general: Material from acute and convalescent COVID-19 was sourced from the United States, Italy and Spain. Nucleic acid was either cDNA or gDNA, and it came from T cells, B-cell-depleted T cells, or PBMCs.

The rearrangement joins TRBV5-4 to TRBJ1-6; no clear D. Sequenced input: peripheral blood. The clonotype originates from a human donor in a cohort sampled during active COVID-19. In DNA, the CDR3 is TGTGCCAGCAGCTTCGCTCAGGCACCCCTCCACTTT. It translates to CASSFAQAPLHF.